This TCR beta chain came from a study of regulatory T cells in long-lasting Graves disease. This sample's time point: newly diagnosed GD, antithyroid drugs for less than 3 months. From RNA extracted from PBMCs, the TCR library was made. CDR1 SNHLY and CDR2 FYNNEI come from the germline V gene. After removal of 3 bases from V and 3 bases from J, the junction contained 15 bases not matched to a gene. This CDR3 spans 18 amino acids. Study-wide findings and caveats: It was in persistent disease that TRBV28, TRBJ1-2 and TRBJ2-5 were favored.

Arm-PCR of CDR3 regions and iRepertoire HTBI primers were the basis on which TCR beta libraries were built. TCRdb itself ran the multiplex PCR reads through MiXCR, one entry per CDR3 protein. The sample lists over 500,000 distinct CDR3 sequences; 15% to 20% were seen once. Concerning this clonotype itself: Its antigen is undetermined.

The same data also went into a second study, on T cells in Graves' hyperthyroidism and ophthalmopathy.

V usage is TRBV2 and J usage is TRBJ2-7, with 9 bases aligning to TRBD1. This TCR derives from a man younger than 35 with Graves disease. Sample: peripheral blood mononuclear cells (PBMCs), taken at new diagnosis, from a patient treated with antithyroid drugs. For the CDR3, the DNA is TGTGCCAGCAGTGATCCTTTGGGGGCGGGACAGGGAAACTACGAGCAGTACTTC. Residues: CASSDPLGAGQGNYEQYF.